This TCR beta chain was found in a study of cytomegalovirus exposure and HLA in healthy donors. A multiplex PCR was run with 60 Vbeta primers and 13 Jbeta primers. In the authors' methods: A later analysis tallied tens of millions of unique TCR beta chains, 8.5 million to 11 million of them shared. TCRdb's copy holds only in-frame clones and misses some; the assay was immunoSEQ multiplex PCR. The V and J calls and clone size are taken from that table; D and trimming were inferred from the DNA. The data contain more than 110,000 clones, around 80% of them singletons. With respect to this clone: As yet, its antigen is unknown.

Germline values: CDR1 SQVTM, CDR2 ANQGSEA. This CDR3 is 13 amino acids long. The trim removed 7 bases at V and 6 bases at J, leaving 10 bases unmatched. Notes on the study in general: The authors later linked a missense DCLRE1C variant to TCR beta V- and J-gene trimming.

Specimen: PBMCs. The chain has TRBV29-1 and TRBJ1-2, with 8 nucleotides matching TRBD1. This receptor was taken from a female donor in good health and CMV-seronegative. This CDR3 reads CSGDTDREDGYTF. In DNA form, the CDR3 reads TGCAGCGGGGACACGGACAGGGAGGATGGCTACACCTTC.